A selection of T cell receptor beta chains follows, all from one sample in a study of OX40 agonist ivuxolimab in advanced cancers. Profiling relied on immunoSEQ multiplex PCR, and the TCRdb table lists in-frame clones only, not all of them. The sample has approximately 81,000 clones, 65% to 85% seen once. The sequencing used CD4+ or CD8+ T cells sorted from blood, collected in a trial of the OX40 agonist ivuxolimab. The receptors originated from an adult with an advanced solid tumor such as melanoma, head and neck, liver or kidney cancer. Each CDR3 is given with its conserved first and last residue. D genes are given only for firm matches. Only some rows state a clone size, as once, few, many or a class for expanded clones.

cdr3_length	d_call	j_call	v_call	clone_size	cdr3_nt	cdr3_aa
14	.	TRBJ2-7	TRBV18	.	TGTGCCAGCACTTACGGGATCCCCTACCACGAGCAGTACTTC	CASTYGIPYHEQYF
15	TRBD1	TRBJ2-7	TRBV6-5	.	TGTGCCAGCAGTTACTCCGTGGACAGGGTCTACGAGCAGTACTTC	CASSYSVDRVYEQYF
14	TRBD1	TRBJ2-7	TRBV9	.	TGTGCCAGCAGCCTGGGACAGGGGACCTACGAGCAGTACTTC	CASSLGQGTYEQYF
15	.	TRBJ2-1	TRBV6-5	.	TGTGCCAGCAGTAGGGGGACTGGGGAATTCAATGAGCAGTTCTTC	CASSRGTGEFNEQFF
15	TRBD1	TRBJ1-1	TRBV15	.	TGTGCCACCAGCAGCCCTCCTACAGGGGGCACTGAAGCTTTCTTT	CATSSPPTGGTEAFF
17	TRBD1	TRBJ2-3	TRBV7-6	.	TGTGCCAGCAGCTCCAGACAGGGGGCAGTGGGCACAGATACGCAGTATTTT	CASSSRQGAVGTDTQYF
16	.	TRBJ1-5	TRBV21-1	few	TGTGCCAGCAGCAAAATCGGACAAATCAGCAATCAGCCCCAGCATTTT	CASSKIGQISNQPQHF
14	TRBD1	TRBJ1-1	TRBV7-2	once	TGTGCCAGCAGCGGACAGGGAATGAACACTGAAGCTTTCTTT	CASSGQGMNTEAFF
16	TRBD1	TRBJ1-4	TRBV25-1	few	TGTGCCAGCAGAGGACAGGGGGCGCCCACTAATGAAAAACTGTTTTTT	CASRGQGAPTNEKLFF
15	.	TRBJ2-3	TRBV7-9	.	TGTGCCAGCAGCTTAACTAGCTCGGGCGCAGATACGCAGTATTTT	CASSLTSSGADTQYF
14	.	TRBJ2-7	TRBV19	.	TGTGCCAGTAGTACAGTTCCAGAATCCTACGAGCAGTACTTC	CASSTVPESYEQYF
14	.	TRBJ1-3	TRBV13	.	TGTGCCAGCAGCCAATGGAGCTCTGGAAACACCATATATTTT	CASSQWSSGNTIYF
16	.	TRBJ2-6	TRBV19	once	TGTGCCAGTAGTATTAATACGGGGACTGGGGCCAACGTCCTGACTTTC	CASSINTGTGANVLTF
17	.	TRBJ1-3	TRBV21-1	.	TGTGCCAGCAGCAATAGGCTACTACAGATAGGTGGAAACACCATATATTTT	CASSNRLLQIGGNTIYF
14	.	TRBJ1-2	TRBV5-6	.	TGTGCCAGCAGCATAGCAGGGAATCACTATGGCTACACCTTC	CASSIAGNHYGYTF
14	TRBD1	TRBJ1-2	TRBV9	.	TGTGCCAGCAGCGTTGGCGGGACAGGGTATGGCTACACCTTC	CASSVGGTGYGYTF
14	.	TRBJ2-7	TRBV21-1	once	TGTGCCAGCAGCTTATTTGGGAGCTCCTACGAGCAGTACTTC	CASSLFGSSYEQYF
15	.	TRBJ2-2	TRBV12-5	.	TGTGCTAGTGGTTTGGTACTTGGAGGCACCGGGGAGCTGTTTTTT	CASGLVLGGTGELFF
15	.	TRBJ1-5	TRBV10-3	.	TGTGCCATCAGTGAAGGGACGTCGTCCAATCAGCCCCAGCATTTT	CAISEGTSSNQPQHF
14	.	TRBJ2-7	TRBV7-4	.	TGTGCCAGCAGCTTTGCAGGGGTTAACTACGAGCAGTACTTC	CASSFAGVNYEQYF
16	TRBD2	TRBJ2-1	TRBV2	.	TGTGCCAGCACCCTTGATGGTTTAGCGGGAGTTGGTGAGCAGTTCTTC	CASTLDGLAGVGEQFF
14	.	TRBJ1-4	TRBV6-1	.	TGTGCCAGCAGTGAAGGGTCAACTAATGAAAAACTGTTTTTT	CASSEGSTNEKLFF
13	TRBD2	TRBJ2-3	TRBV29-1	.	TGCAGCGTTGGTGGGAGCGGGGCAGATACGCAGTATTTT	CSVGGSGADTQYF
15	TRBD1	TRBJ1-6	TRBV19	once	TGTGCCAGTTCACCTTCGGGACAGCTTAATTCACCCCTCCACTTT	CASSPSGQLNSPLHF
14	TRBD1	TRBJ1-2	TRBV5-1	few	TGCGCCAGCAAAACGACGAGGACAGGGCCAGGCTACACCTTC	CASKTTRTGPGYTF
17	.	TRBJ2-7	TRBV7-3	.	TGTGCCAGCAGCGTCTTAATAGCAGGGCCTAGCTCCTACGAGCAGTACTTC	CASSVLIAGPSSYEQYF
14	.	TRBJ1-2	TRBV7-9	few	TGTGCCAGCAGCTTAGCGGGTAGGAACTATGGCTACACCTTC	CASSLAGRNYGYTF
16	.	TRBJ1-5	TRBV19	.	TGTGCCAGTAGCACCCCCGGGGACAATAGCAATCAGCCCCAGCATTTT	CASSTPGDNSNQPQHF
18	TRBD2	TRBJ2-3	TRBV19	.	TGTGCCAGTAGTATAGTGAGGACTAGCAGGTATAGCACAGATACGCAGTATTTT	CASSIVRTSRYSTDTQYF
14	.	TRBJ2-2	TRBV7-8	.	TGTGCCAGCAGCTCCCAGTTAAACACCGGGGAGCTGTTTTTT	CASSSQLNTGELFF
15	.	TRBJ2-3	TRBV10-3	.	TGTGCCATCAGTCCTAGCGCCCAGCTAGCTGATACGCAGTATTTT	CAISPSAQLADTQYF
16	.	TRBJ1-1	TRBV6-5	.	TGTGCCAGCAGTTACTCGTCACACTCCAGCAAAAGGGAAGCTTTCTTT	CASSYSSHSSKREAFF
15	.	TRBJ1-2	TRBV6-1	.	TGTGCCAGCAGTGAAGAGGCAGGCCCGGGATCGGGCTACACCTTC	CASSEEAGPGSGYTF
17	TRBD2	TRBJ2-5	TRBV29-1	.	TGCAGCGTTCCTATGACTAGCGGGAGTGTTAGGAGGGAGACCCAGTACTTC	CSVPMTSGSVRRETQYF
15	.	TRBJ1-4	TRBV2	.	TGTGCCAGCAGTGATTGGCAGAAACGGGGTGAAAAACTGTTTTTT	CASSDWQKRGEKLFF
16	TRBD2	TRBJ2-5	TRBV5-4	.	TGTGCCAGCAGCCAAGCGAAGACTAGCGGGAGTGAGACCCAGTACTTC	CASSQAKTSGSETQYF
19	.	TRBJ1-3	TRBV18	.	TGTGCCAGCTCACCCCACGATGCCCGAGGCGGTCTTCCCGGAAACACCATATATTTT	CASSPHDARGGLPGNTIYF
17	.	TRBJ2-1	TRBV7-6	.	TGTGCCAGCAGCCCCGGACTAAGTAGGGGCTCCTACAATGAGCAGTTCTTC	CASSPGLSRGSYNEQFF
16	.	TRBJ1-5	TRBV7-9	.	TGTGCCAGCAGCTTAACGCCCCACAGCTCTCATCAGCCCCAGCATTTT	CASSLTPHSSHQPQHF
12	.	TRBJ2-7	TRBV29-1	.	TGCAGCGTTGAAGGAGGCGCGGACGAGCAGTACTTC	CSVEGGADEQYF
11	.	TRBJ2-1	TRBV30	.	TGTGCCTCCACGCCATTCAAGGAGCAGTTCTTC	CASTPFKEQFF
13	TRBD1	TRBJ2-5	TRBV10-1	.	TGCGCCAGCAGTCGGGGACAGGGGGAGACCCAGTACTTC	CASSRGQGETQYF
11	.	TRBJ2-5	TRBV18	.	TGTGCCAGCTCACCACGAGAGACCCAGTACTTC	CASSPRETQYF
15	.	TRBJ1-4	TRBV7-2	.	TGTGCCAGCAGCAGAGCGTTACAGGGACTTGAAAAACTGTTTTTT	CASSRALQGLEKLFF
13	.	TRBJ1-5	TRBV19	.	TGTGCCAGTAGTATATACCCATTACAGCCCCAGCATTTT	CASSIYPLQPQHF